The 18 T cell receptor beta chains below were found in one sample sequenced in a study of vaccination and CD4 T cells after COVID-19. TCRdb passed the PCR reads through MiXCR, listing each CDR3 protein once. The data show 25,000 to 30,000 distinct CDR3 sequences, about 54% seen once. As to time point: late sampling 161 to 241 days after vaccination in three convalescent patients. Sequenced material: CD4+ T cells from blood, taken about 7 months after SARS-CoV-2 vaccination. All receptors derive from a human donor who had recovered from COVID-19.

The rearrangement uses TRBV6-5 and TRBJ2-6; D is possibly TRBD1 (6 bases). In germline, CDR1 is MNHEY, CDR2 SVGAGI. Trimming cost V 2 bases and J 3 bases, with 14 bases left between them. The CDR3 consists of 17 residues. CDR3 sequence reads: CASSYKGRGSGANVLTF. The CDR3 coding sequence is TGTGCCAGCAGTTACAAGGGCAGGGGTAGTGGGGCCAACGTCCTGACTTTC.

This chain links TRBV19 with TRBJ2-7, with D maybe TRBD2 (5 bases). Germline CDR1 reads LNHDA; CDR2 reads SQIVND (reference sequence). The CDR3 spans 14 residues. Between the trimmed V and J ends, which lost 5 bases and 0 bases, there was a span of 11 bases. Written as DNA, the CDR3 is TGTGCCAGTAGTCGGACGGGGAGCTCCTACGAGCAGTACTTC. Its translation: CASSRTGSSYEQYF.

The rearrangement links TRBV7-9 to TRBJ2-1, with 8 bases that match TRBD1. The CDR3 contains 14 residues. Trimming at V came to 5 bases and at J to 5 bases, leaving 5 bases not matched to a gene. The germline V gene has CDR1 SEHNR and CDR2 FQNEAQ (reference sequence). As DNA, the CDR3 is TGTGCCAGCAGCCCTACGGGACAGGACAATGAGCAGTTCTTC. Translation: CASSPTGQDNEQFF.

The chain carries TRBV7-9 and TRBJ2-5, with unresolved D. Germline V lookup: CDR1 SEHNR, CDR2 FQNEAQ (reference sequence). This CDR3 comprises 16 residues. Between the trimmed V and J ends, which lost 4 bases and 5 bases, there was a span of 20 bases. CDR3 loop: CASSSLRVKKRETQYF. The CDR3 DNA sequence: TGTGCCAGCAGCTCGCTTAGAGTCAAGAAGAGGGAGACCCAGTACTTC.

V gene TRBV12-3 or TRBV12-4 combines with J gene TRBJ2-7; no definite D call. The CDR3 covers 12 residues. Trimming removed 6 bases from V and 2 bases from J, with 8 bases in between. Here the CDR3 reads CASRGRPYEQYF. The CDR3 DNA is TGTGCCAGCAGGGGCAGACCCTACGAGCAGTACTTC.

The CDR3 region is CASRPGTAGSYEQYF. CDR3 nucleotides: TGTGCCAGCAGGCCAGGGACAGCGGGATCCTACGAGCAGTACTTC. The chain couples TRBV6-1 to TRBJ2-7; D is tentatively TRBD1 or TRBD2 (7 bases each). The V end lost 6 bases, the J end lost 1 base, and 16 bases lay between the germline ends. CDR1 is MNHNS and CDR2 is SASEGT in the germline V gene. The CDR3 loop spans 15 amino acids.

The chain uses TRBV6-1 and TRBJ2-1; 10 positions match TRBD1. With 2 bases clipped from V and 9 bases from J, the junction kept 10 bases outside the gene matches. CDR3 length equals 16 residues. Germline loops: CDR1 MNHNS, CDR2 SASEGT. DNA for the CDR3: TGTGCCAGCAGTGAACGAGTGGGACAGGGGTCGGTTGAGCAGTTCTTC. Translation: CASSERVGQGSVEQFF.

The chain is built from TRBV6-1 and TRBJ1-1, with D possibly TRBD1 on 5 matching bases. This CDR3 contains 14 residues. Germline V gives CDR1 MNHNS, CDR2 SASEGT. The germline V and J ends were trimmed by 6 bases and 1 base, with 12 bases remaining between them. The chain's CDR3 is CASRPDSSNTEAFF. For the CDR3, the DNA is TGTGCCAGCAGACCAGACAGTTCGAACACTGAAGCTTTCTTT.

This chain uses TRBV25-1 with TRBJ1-5, with 7 positions matching TRBD1. The CDR3 is made up of 15 amino acids. The V and J ends lost 4 bases and 5 bases, in that order; junction bases with no gene match: 8. Germline lookup yields CDR1 MGHDK and CDR2 SYGVNS. Written as DNA, the CDR3 is TGTGCCAGCAGTGCAAGGACAGGAGCAGATCAGCCCCAGCATTTT. This gives the protein CASSARTGADQPQHF.

The chain employs TRBV5-1 and TRBJ1-6; no definite D call. Between the trimmed V and J ends, which lost 0 bases and 8 bases, there was a span of 6 bases. Germline loops: CDR1 SGHRS, CDR2 YFSETQ. The CDR3 has 13 amino acids. CDR3 in amino acids: CASSLERDSPLHF. CDR3 nucleotides: TGCGCCAGCAGCTTGGAGCGGGATTCACCCCTCCACTTT.

The chain links TRBV11-2 to TRBJ2-1, with D hard to call. Germline-derived CDR1 and CDR2 are SGHAT and FQNNGV. Trimming left V 5 bases short and J 3 bases short, with 8 bases between. There are 13 residues in the CDR3. This chain's CDR3 is CASSIEYYNEQFF. Here the CDR3 DNA reads TGTGCCAGCAGCATCGAATACTACAATGAGCAGTTCTTC.

The sample holds a few counts of this clonotype. The V gene is TRBV7-9, the J gene TRBJ2-3; 11 nucleotides match TRBD2. The V gene's germline CDR1 is SEHNR and CDR2 FQNEAQ (reference sequence). V trimming: 0 bases; J trimming: 5 bases; junction bases outside the gene matches: 16. CDR3 length: 20 amino acids. The CDR3 coding sequence is TGTGCCAGCAGCTTAGCGGCAGGGTGGTGGCTAGCGGGAGGCCGAGATACGCAGTATTTT. It codes for CASSLAAGWWLAGGRDTQYF.

The rearrangement uses TRBV28 and TRBJ1-3; 8 nucleotides match TRBD1. This CDR3 comprises 14 residues. Per germline, CDR1 MDHEN and CDR2 SYDVKM. V dropped 6 bases and J dropped 6; count of bases not matched to a gene: 7. The DNA of the CDR3 is TGTGCCAGCAGACCGACAGGGGCTGAAAACACCATATATTTT. Its protein product is CASRPTGAENTIYF.

This clonotype is large (0.1 to 1%) within its sample. The rearrangement joins TRBV6-5 to TRBJ1-2, with D unresolved. V lost 2 bases and J lost 6, with 10 bases in between. The CDR3 is 13 amino acids. The germline V gene encodes CDR1 MNHEY and CDR2 SVGAGI. The CDR3 DNA is TGTGCCAGCAGTTACAATTGGGTGGATGGCTACACCTTC. This encodes CASSYNWVDGYTF.

The J gene is TRBJ2-7, the V gene TRBV10-3, with a possible D match to TRBD2 (6 bases). The V gene lost 8 bases and the J gene lost 2 bases, with 13 bases spanning the gap. Germline values: CDR1 ENHRY, CDR2 SYGVKD. CDR3 size: 13 residues. CDR3 sequence (DNA): TGTGCCATCCGGGAGCGGCTAACCTACGAGCAGTACTTC. This gives the protein CAIRERLTYEQYF.

The chain joins TRBV19 to TRBJ1-1, with a possible D match to TRBD1 (6 bases). V was trimmed by 5 bases and J by 4 bases, leaving 14 bases between them. This CDR3 is 14 amino acids long. From germline, CDR1 is LNHDA and CDR2 SQIVND (reference sequence). The CDR3 DNA is TGTGCCAGTAGTTACCAGGGGTACAGCACTGAAGCTTTCTTT. This codes for CASSYQGYSTEAFF.

This clonotype was found a few times. The chain joins TRBV7-7 to TRBJ2-3; 7 bases are shared with TRBD1. The CDR3 spans 15 residues. Trimming took 1 base from V and 1 from J; bases not matched to a gene: 2. Per germline, CDR1 SSHAT and CDR2 FNYEAQ (reference sequence). CDR3 in amino acids: CASSLGDSRTDTQYF. The CDR3 region has the DNA TGTGCCAGCAGCTTAGGGGACAGCCGCACAGATACGCAGTATTTT.

This chain connects TRBV7-9 to TRBJ1-3; perhaps TRBD1 as D (5 bases). The CDR3 totals 16 residues. The V end lost 1 base, the J end lost 2 bases, and 12 bases lay between the germline ends. Germline V gene sequence: CDR1 SEHNR, CDR2 FQNEAQ (reference sequence). The CDR3 DNA sequence: TGTGCCAGCAGCTTAGGTGGGGGATCAACTGGAAACACCATATATTTT. Protein sequence: CASSLGGGSTGNTIYF.